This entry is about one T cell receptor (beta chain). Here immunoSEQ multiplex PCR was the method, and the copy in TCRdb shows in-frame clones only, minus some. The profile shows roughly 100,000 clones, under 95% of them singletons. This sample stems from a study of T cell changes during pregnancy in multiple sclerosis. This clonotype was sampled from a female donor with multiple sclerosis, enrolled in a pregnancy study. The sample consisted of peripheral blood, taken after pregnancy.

CDR3 region: CASSAGTGNQPQHF. In nucleotides, the CDR3 is TGTGCCAGCAGTGCTGGGACAGGGAATCAGCCCCAGCATTTT. V and J are TRBV27 and TRBJ1-5; 9 bases line up with TRBD1. This CDR3 spans 14 amino acids. The germline V gene encodes CDR1 MNHEY and CDR2 SMNVEV (reference sequence). Unmatched junction bases numbered 3, after V lost 5 bases and J lost 4 bases.